The 8 T cell receptor beta chains below were found in one sample sequenced in a study of T cell responses to AZD1222 COVID-19 vaccine. TCRdb keeps only in-frame clones here, not all; method: immunoSEQ multiplex PCR. Altogether 130,000 to 150,000 clones are present, around nine tenths being singletons, with the ten largest covering around 5%. The specimen comprised peripheral blood, sampled on day 0 of AZD1222 vaccination. All receptors come from an adult in good health.

V is TRBV7-2 and J is TRBJ1-1; 8 bases are shared with TRBD1. From germline, CDR1 is SGHTA and CDR2 FQGNSA. V shed 6 bases and J 7 bases; nucleotides not matched to a gene: 7. The CDR3 is made up of 13 amino acids. As DNA, the CDR3 is TGTGCCAGCAGGTCAGGGGGCCTGGGTGAAGCTTTCTTT. Its protein product is CASRSGGLGEAFF. The full variable domain, its missing parts supplied by reference TRBV7-2 and TRBJ1-1, is GAGVSQSPSNKVTEKGKDVELRCDPISGHTALYWYRQSLGQGLEFLIYFQGNSAPDKSGLPSDRFSAERTGGSVSTLTIQRTQQEDSAVYLCASRSGGLGEAFFGQGTRLTVV.

The chain is built from TRBV9 and TRBJ2-2; D gene uncertain. CDR3 length: 15 residues. The V end lost 1 base, the J end lost 8 bases, and 15 bases lay between the germline ends. Germline V gene data show CDR1 as SGDLS and CDR2 as YYNGEE. The CDR3 nucleotides are TGTGCCAGCAGCGTAAACGGACGGGCCGCGGGGGAGCTGTTTTTT. The encoded protein is CASSVNGRAAGELFF.

The chain employs TRBV4-3 and TRBJ1-2; D gene uncertain. Looked up from germline, CDR1 is LGHNA and CDR2 is YSLEER. The CDR3 sequence is 14 residues long. Trimming pared 1 base from V and 0 bases from J, leaving 6 bases between. The CDR3 protein is CASSQVGANYGYTF. CDR3 in DNA: TGCGCCAGCAGCCAAGTGGGCGCTAACTATGGCTACACCTTC.

This clone was detected only a few times. The V and J genes are TRBV2 and TRBJ1-4; D call uncertain. V lost 4 bases and J 5 bases, leaving 11 bases between the germline ends. Germline CDR1 reads SNHLY; CDR2 reads FYNNEI. This CDR3 comprises 14 residues. The CDR3 nucleotides are TGTGCCAGCAGTGGGCCCGACGGGAATGAAAAACTGTTTTTT. The encoded protein is CASSGPDGNEKLFF.

The chain employs TRBV3-1 (or the pseudogene TRBV3-2) and TRBJ2-5; 10 nucleotides line up with TRBD1. CDR3 size: 15 residues. Germline CDR1 LGHDT, CDR2 YNNKEL (reference sequence). V lost 5 bases to trimming and J lost 3 bases; unmatched junction nucleotides: 6. The CDR3 coding sequence is TGTGCCAGCAGCGCAACCGGGACAGGGGAAGAGACCCAGTACTTC. It is translated as CASSATGTGEETQYF.

This clone was counted between two and nine times. The chain uses TRBV9 and TRBJ2-3, with TRBD2 matching 7 bases. The CDR3 is made up of 17 amino acids. The V gene end was trimmed by 4 bases and the J gene end by 0 bases; junction bases not matched to a gene: 11. Per germline, CDR1 SGDLS and CDR2 YYNGEE. In DNA, the CDR3 is TGTGCCAGCAGCCCCCCGCGGCGGGAGATTAGCACAGATACGCAGTATTTT. Translating it yields CASSPPRREISTDTQYF.

This clone was recorded only once. The rearrangement links TRBV4-2 to TRBJ1-4; TRBD1 matches at 9 bases. Trimming took 2 bases from V and 5 from J; bases not matched to a gene: 9. In germline, CDR1 is LGHNA, CDR2 YNFKEQ. CDR3 length: 17 residues. This CDR3 reads CASSQNHVGTGNEKLFF. As DNA, the CDR3 is TGTGCCAGCAGCCAAAATCATGTGGGGACAGGGAATGAAAAACTGTTTTTT.

The chain links TRBV12-3 or TRBV12-4 to TRBJ2-5; D gene unclear. V shed 5 bases and J shed 6 bases, with 10 bases lying between them. CDR3 size: 12 residues. CDR3 nucleotides: TGTGCCAGCAGTGCCGACTCAAAGACCCAGTACTTC. It encodes CASSADSKTQYF.